This TCR beta chain was observed in a study of CD8+ T cells in alopecia areata. Points from the study as a whole: Lesional scalp, especially alopecia totalis/universalis, showed higher clonality than normal scalp. There were also resident alphabeta T cells of normal skin sequenced in scalp samples.

This clone turned up a few times. No antigen is known for it. Peripheral blood and lesional scalp punch biopsies came from alopecia areata patients. After isolation, RNA underwent reverse transcription to generate cDNA as the sequencing template. Only in-frame clones appear in the TCRdb table, and some are missing; sequencing was by immunoSEQ multiplex PCR. This table holds 100,000 to 120,000 clones, 58% found once. The CDR3 consists of 14 residues. The germline V gene has CDR1 MDHEN and CDR2 SYDVKM. V dropped 3 bases and J dropped 4; count of bases not matched to a gene: 6. This receptor was obtained from a human donor with alopecia areata. Sequencing was done on a sample of NKG2D-low CD8+ T cells sorted from blood. The chain couples TRBV28 to TRBJ2-7; 7 nucleotides align to TRBD2. The CDR3, as DNA: TGTGCCAGCAGTTTCGCGGGAGAAACGTACGAGCAGTACTTC. Residues: CASSFAGETYEQYF.